The rows below give T cell receptor beta chains drawn from one sample of a study of graft-versus-host responses after intestinal transplantation. Which antigens these TCRs recognize remains unknown. TCRdb's copy holds only in-frame clones and misses some; the assay was immunoSEQ multiplex PCR. This sample carries about 100,000 clones, 87% of them seen once, and the ten largest clones take around 0.95%. This specimen was unstimulated CD4+ T cells sorted from spleen or lymph node cells, taken before transplant. The source of these receptors is a human donor who was the organ donor for an intestinal transplant. Each CDR3 is given with its conserved first and last residue. The order of the fields is V gene, J gene, D gene, clone size, CDR3 DNA, CDR3 protein. A D gene is named only where the DNA matches it firmly. Expanded clones get a size class; other rows say once, few or many, or leave the size out.

V gene: TRBV19; J gene: TRBJ1-2; D gene: TRBD1; clone size: once; CDR3 DNA: TGTGCCAGTAGTGTAACCGGGACAGGGGACTATGGCTACACCTTC; CDR3 protein: CASSVTGTGDYGYTF
V gene: TRBV7-9; J gene: TRBJ1-4; D gene: -; clone size: -; CDR3 DNA: TGTGCCAGCAGCCGGGGTGAAGGGAATGAAAAACTGTTTTTT; CDR3 protein: CASSRGEGNEKLFF
V gene: TRBV7-3; J gene: TRBJ2-2; D gene: -; clone size: few; CDR3 DNA: TGTGCCAGCAGCTCGCCCGGCTACACCGGGGAGCTGTTTTTT; CDR3 protein: CASSSPGYTGELFF
V gene: TRBV6-5; J gene: TRBJ1-2; D gene: -; clone size: -; CDR3 DNA: TGTGCCAGCAGTTCGGACAGTCGTGGCTACACCTTC; CDR3 protein: CASSSDSRGYTF
V gene: TRBV19; J gene: TRBJ1-2; D gene: TRBD1; clone size: -; CDR3 DNA: TGTGCCAGTAGTTTCCGGGACAGGGCTTATGGCTACACCTTC; CDR3 protein: CASSFRDRAYGYTF
V gene: TRBV7-3; J gene: TRBJ2-6; D gene: -; clone size: -; CDR3 DNA: TGTGCCAGCAGCCCCGGATCTGGGGCCAACGTCCTGACTTTC; CDR3 protein: CASSPGSGANVLTF
V gene: TRBV5-1; J gene: TRBJ2-4; D gene: TRBD2; clone size: -; CDR3 DNA: TGCGCCAGCAGCCAGGGAGCTCCTAGCGGGGGGGCCATAGCCAAAAACATTCAGTACTTC; CDR3 protein: CASSQGAPSGGAIAKNIQYF
V gene: TRBV10-1; J gene: TRBJ1-1; D gene: -; clone size: -; CDR3 DNA: TGCGCCAGCAGTGGGAACGGTGGGGGCACTGAAGCTTTCTTT; CDR3 protein: CASSGNGGGTEAFF
V gene: TRBV4-2; J gene: TRBJ1-6; D gene: -; clone size: -; CDR3 DNA: TGTGCCAGCAGCCGGGTTGGCGGGGGGGGGCAGTATAATTCACCCCTCCACTTT; CDR3 protein: CASSRVGGGGQYNSPLHF
V gene: TRBV7-2; J gene: TRBJ2-1; D gene: TRBD2; clone size: -; CDR3 DNA: TGTGCCAGCAGCTTATCGACTAGCGGGGGGGCAACCTACAATGAGCAGTTCTTC; CDR3 protein: CASSLSTSGGATYNEQFF
V gene: TRBV21-1; J gene: TRBJ1-2; D gene: -; clone size: once; CDR3 DNA: TGTGCCAGCAGCACCCCTAGGGGGGCGGTGTGTAACTATGGCTACACCTTC; CDR3 protein: CASSTPRGAVCNYGYTF
V gene: TRBV29-1; J gene: TRBJ2-2; D gene: TRBD1; clone size: -; CDR3 DNA: TGCAGCGTTACTCGACAGGGTAGAGAAGCCGGGGAGCTGTTTTTT; CDR3 protein: CSVTRQGREAGELFF
V gene: TRBV30; J gene: TRBJ2-5; D gene: TRBD1; clone size: -; CDR3 DNA: TGTGCCTGGGGACAGGGAGAGTTAGGAGAGACCCAGTACTTC; CDR3 protein: CAWGQGELGETQYF
V gene: TRBV19; J gene: TRBJ2-3; D gene: -; clone size: -; CDR3 DNA: TGTGCCAGTAGAAGCGCCGGCACAGATACGCAGTATTTT; CDR3 protein: CASRSAGTDTQYF
V gene: TRBV6-1; J gene: TRBJ2-3; D gene: -; clone size: -; CDR3 DNA: TGTGCCAGCAGTGAAGCGCGGGGACCCCCTAGGGATACGCAGTATTTT; CDR3 protein: CASSEARGPPRDTQYF
V gene: TRBV5-4; J gene: TRBJ2-1; D gene: TRBD2; clone size: -; CDR3 DNA: TGTGCCAGCAGCTTGGTAGCGGGGGGGAACAATGAGCAGTTCTTC; CDR3 protein: CASSLVAGGNNEQFF
V gene: TRBV30; J gene: TRBJ2-5; D gene: TRBD1; clone size: once; CDR3 DNA: TGTGCCTGGAGTTGGGACAGGGGTCTAGAGACCCAGTACTTC; CDR3 protein: CAWSWDRGLETQYF
V gene: TRBV9; J gene: TRBJ2-3; D gene: TRBD2; clone size: -; CDR3 DNA: TGTGCCAGCAGCGTAGACCCAGCGGGGGGTGTAGATACGCAGTATTTT; CDR3 protein: CASSVDPAGGVDTQYF
V gene: TRBV6-4; J gene: TRBJ2-3; D gene: TRBD2; clone size: -; CDR3 DNA: TGTGCCAGCAGTGCAGGCGGGGGGGACACAGATACGCAGTATTTT; CDR3 protein: CASSAGGGDTDTQYF
V gene: TRBV9; J gene: TRBJ1-6; D gene: -; clone size: -; CDR3 DNA: TGTGCCAGCAGCGAGGGTCTGTTCGATTCACCCCTCCACTTT; CDR3 protein: CASSEGLFDSPLHF
V gene: TRBV6-1; J gene: TRBJ1-2; D gene: -; clone size: -; CDR3 DNA: TGTGCCAGCAGTCCTACACTTCTCTATGGCTACACCTTC; CDR3 protein: CASSPTLLYGYTF
V gene: TRBV7-8; J gene: TRBJ1-2; D gene: -; clone size: -; CDR3 DNA: TGTGCCAGCAGCTTAGATAGGACCACGCGAGGCTACACCTTC; CDR3 protein: CASSLDRTTRGYTF
V gene: TRBV5-4; J gene: TRBJ1-4; D gene: -; clone size: -; CDR3 DNA: TGTGCCAGCAGCTCCAAGAAGGACCGGGCTTCAAATGAAAAACTGTTTTTT; CDR3 protein: CASSSKKDRASNEKLFF
V gene: TRBV18; J gene: TRBJ2-1; D gene: -; clone size: -; CDR3 DNA: TGTGCCAGCTCACCAGGGGCTAGCGTAGGGCTCAATGAGCAGTTCTTC; CDR3 protein: CASSPGASVGLNEQFF
V gene: TRBV27; J gene: TRBJ2-6; D gene: -; clone size: -; CDR3 DNA: TGTGCCAGCAGTTCATGGACGGGCGGTGGGGCCAACGTCCTGACTTTC; CDR3 protein: CASSSWTGGGANVLTF
V gene: TRBV5-4; J gene: TRBJ1-4; D gene: TRBD1; clone size: -; CDR3 DNA: TGTGCCAGCAGCACTCGGGACAGGGTTGGTGAAAAACTGTTTTTT; CDR3 protein: CASSTRDRVGEKLFF
V gene: TRBV7-2; J gene: TRBJ1-4; D gene: TRBD1; clone size: -; CDR3 DNA: TGTGCCAGCAGCCGGGACAGGTTTAATGAAAAACTGTTTTTT; CDR3 protein: CASSRDRFNEKLFF
V gene: TRBV27; J gene: TRBJ1-5; D gene: -; clone size: -; CDR3 DNA: TGTGCCAGCAGGAAACAGAACAATCAGCCCCAGCATTTT; CDR3 protein: CASRKQNNQPQHF
V gene: TRBV10-3; J gene: TRBJ2-7; D gene: -; clone size: -; CDR3 DNA: TGTGCCATCAGTGGGGGGAGAAATAACTCCTACGAGCAGTACTTC; CDR3 protein: CAISGGRNNSYEQYF
V gene: TRBV28; J gene: TRBJ2-1; D gene: TRBD2; clone size: -; CDR3 DNA: TGTGCCAGCAGACGGGGGGGAGACTACAATGAGCAGTTCTTC; CDR3 protein: CASRRGGDYNEQFF
V gene: TRBV21-1; J gene: TRBJ1-6; D gene: -; clone size: -; CDR3 DNA: TGTGCCAGCAACGACAGGGGGCATTCACCCCTCCACTTT; CDR3 protein: CASNDRGHSPLHF
V gene: TRBV2; J gene: TRBJ1-2; D gene: -; clone size: -; CDR3 DNA: TGTGCCAGCAGGATCCGGTTCCTGGGGTACACCTTC; CDR3 protein: CASRIRFLGYTF
V gene: TRBV30; J gene: TRBJ1-2; D gene: -; clone size: -; CDR3 DNA: TGTGCCTGGAGTGTAACCTATGGCTACACCTTC; CDR3 protein: CAWSVTYGYTF
V gene: TRBV7-9; J gene: TRBJ1-6; D gene: -; clone size: once; CDR3 DNA: TGTGCCAGCAGCCGGGACCTTTCACCCCTCCACTTT; CDR3 protein: CASSRDLSPLHF
V gene: TRBV30; J gene: TRBJ1-2; D gene: -; clone size: -; CDR3 DNA: TGTGCCTGGAGTGTCTCGGCAGGGAGAGGCTACACCTTC; CDR3 protein: CAWSVSAGRGYTF
V gene: TRBV14; J gene: TRBJ1-6; D gene: TRBD1; clone size: -; CDR3 DNA: TGTGCCAGCAGCCGATTTACGACAGGGAAAAATTCACCCCTCCACTTT; CDR3 protein: CASSRFTTGKNSPLHF
V gene: TRBV5-1; J gene: TRBJ2-3; D gene: TRBD2; clone size: -; CDR3 DNA: TGCGCCAGCAGGGGCGCCGGGGGGAGCACAGATACGCAGTATTTT; CDR3 protein: CASRGAGGSTDTQYF
V gene: TRBV28; J gene: TRBJ1-1; D gene: -; clone size: few; CDR3 DNA: TGTGCCAGCTTTTCCCATAGAACTGAAGCTTTCTTT; CDR3 protein: CASFSHRTEAFF